Listed here are 32 T cell receptor beta chains from one sample, sequenced in a study of T cells expressing NK-cell markers. Each CDR3 protein gets one entry in TCRdb, which reprocessed the 5' RACE reads and gives no DNA. The repertoire shows approximately 460,000 distinct CDR3 sequences; the top ten hold less than 7.5%. Sequenced sample: blood T cells: a sorted CD56 or NKG2C T cell subset, CD4+ or CD8+ T cells, or bulk PBMC T cells (not recorded which). Receptors were obtained from a woman between 18 and 69 years old in good health.

The chain couples TRBV7-3 to TRBJ2-3; there is no DNA to check the TCRdb D call of TRBD1. Germline V gene sequence: CDR1 SGHTA, CDR2 FQGTGA. The CDR3 spans 14 residues. This chain's CDR3 is CASTPTSGTDTQYF.

The chain couples TRBV7-2 to TRBJ1-1; TCRdb proposes TRBD1, but this gene call is untestable without DNA. CDR3 size: 15 residues. The V gene's germline CDR1 is SGHTA and CDR2 FQGNSA. The CDR3 spells CASRPPWTGNTEAFF.

This sequence joins TRBV12-3 or TRBV12-4 and TRBJ2-5. The CDR3 is 15 residues long. CDR3 loop: CASSLQALGSETQYF.

The chain has TRBV4-2 and TRBJ2-2. CDR1 is LGHNA and CDR2 is YNFKEQ in the germline V gene. The CDR3 spans 17 residues. The CDR3 sequence is CASSQVLGTANTGELFF.

The rearrangement joins TRBV20-1 to TRBJ1-3. From germline, CDR1 is DFQATT and CDR2 SNEGSKA (reference sequence). This CDR3 contains 13 residues. This chain's CDR3 is CSAWASSGNTIYF.

The chain links TRBV19 to TRBJ2-6; TCRdb outputs TRBD1, but without DNA this stays unchecked. This CDR3 has 17 residues. In germline, CDR1 is LNHDA, CDR2 SQIVND (reference sequence). CDR3 loop: CASKSGTGASGANVLTF.

This chain uses TRBV7-2 with TRBJ2-5; the TRBD1 assignment by TCRdb is unverifiable without DNA. Germline V gene sequence: CDR1 SGHTA, CDR2 FQGNSA. This CDR3 region has 16 residues. CDR3 in amino acids: CASSLGFGQGGETQYF.

This chain links TRBV20-1 with TRBJ2-7; TCRdb outputs TRBD1, but without DNA this stays unchecked. The CDR3 totals 11 residues. Germline-derived CDR1 and CDR2 are DFQATT and SNEGSKA (reference sequence). The CDR3 sequence is CSALQEYEQYF.

This chain uses TRBV20-1 with TRBJ1-1. The CDR3 runs 14 residues. Germline V lookup: CDR1 DFQATT, CDR2 SNEGSKA (reference sequence). CDR3 amino acids: CSARVEARNTEAFF.

The CDR3 protein is CASSTHWGGQGTEAFF. This sequence joins TRBV12-3 or TRBV12-4 and TRBJ1-1; with no DNA, the TCRdb D assignment of TRBD1 cannot be verified. The CDR3 is 16 residues long.

The chain uses TRBV6-2 or TRBV6-3 and TRBJ2-1; TCRdb selects TRBD2, and the lack of DNA leaves this call unchecked. CDR3 length: 15 residues. Germline CDR1 reads MNHEY; CDR2 reads SVGEGT. The CDR3 sequence: CASSYSTSGSNEQFF.

The chain links TRBV9 to TRBJ2-7; the D gene TCRdb calls, TRBD2, cannot be checked with no DNA. There are 15 residues in the CDR3. Germline CDR1 is SGDLS and CDR2 is YYNGEE. CDR3 region: CASSVEGLPTNEQYF.

V is TRBV14 and J is TRBJ2-7; TCRdb's assignment of TRBD1 cannot be checked, as there is no DNA. CDR1 and CDR2 (germline): SGHDN, FVKESK. The CDR3 extends over 13 amino acids. The CDR3 is CASSPGQFYEQYF.

The V and J genes are TRBV10-3 and TRBJ2-1; the TCRdb call, TRBD1, lacks DNA for checking. This CDR3 comprises 15 residues. CDR1 and CDR2 (germline): ENHRY, SYGVKD. CDR3 residues: CAISESTGGGDEQFF.

The CDR3 spells CASSYEAKGPSGETQYF. V and J are TRBV6-5 and TRBJ2-5; there is no DNA to check the TCRdb D call of TRBD2. The germline V gene has CDR1 MNHEY and CDR2 SVGAGI. This CDR3 has 17 residues.

The chain combines TRBV5-1 with TRBJ1-1; the D gene TCRdb calls, TRBD1, cannot be checked with no DNA. The CDR3 totals 14 residues. CDR1 SGHRS and CDR2 YFSETQ come from the germline V gene. The chain's CDR3 is CASSPGHANTEAFF. Looking up the rest from reference TRBV5-1 and TRBJ1-1 gives the full variable domain: KAGVTQTPRYLIKTRGQQVTLSCSPISGHRSVSWYQQTPGQGLQFLFEYFSETQRNKGNFPGRFSGRQFSNSRSEMNVSTLELGDSALYLCASSPGHANTEAFFGQGTRLTVV.

J is TRBJ1-5 and V is TRBV12-3 or TRBV12-4. The CDR3 runs to 15 residues. CDR3 sequence: CASSFGALGNQPQHF.

The gene calls are TRBV7-2 and TRBJ2-1; no DNA is available, so the TRBD2 call from TCRdb remains unchecked. CDR3 length: 16 residues. Germline V gene data show CDR1 as SGHTA and CDR2 as FQGNSA. This CDR3 is CASSLTSGGAQNEQFF. The full variable domain, its missing parts supplied by reference TRBV7-2 and TRBJ2-1, is GAGVSQSPSNKVTEKGKDVELRCDPISGHTALYWYRQSLGQGLEFLIYFQGNSAPDKSGLPSDRFSAERTGGSVSTLTIQRTQQEDSAVYLCASSLTSGGAQNEQFFGPGTRLTVL.

This chain connects TRBV30 to TRBJ1-2. CDR1 and CDR2 (germline): GTSNPN, SVGIG (reference sequence). The length of the CDR3 is 14 residues. Here the CDR3 reads CAWSVRGRPSGYTF.

This sequence joins TRBV27 and TRBJ1-5; the TCRdb call, TRBD1, lacks DNA for checking. The length of the CDR3 is 14 residues. The germline gives CDR1 MNHEY, CDR2 SMNVEV (reference sequence). CDR3 in amino acids: CASGDRGINQPQHF.

The rearrangement links TRBV28 to TRBJ2-2; as DNA is missing, the TRBD1 call by TCRdb cannot be tested. Germline V CDR1 and CDR2: MDHEN, SYDVKM. This CDR3 is 15 amino acids long. The CDR3 sequence is CASSFRGPNTGELFF.

The chain links TRBV6-5 to TRBJ1-5; TCRdb's assignment of TRBD1 cannot be checked, as there is no DNA. Germline CDR1 MNHEY, CDR2 SVGAGI. The CDR3 consists of 14 residues. CDR3 loop: CASSSAQGNQPQHF.

The V and J genes are TRBV7-9 and TRBJ1-5; TCRdb selects TRBD1, and the lack of DNA leaves this call unchecked. The CDR3 is 13 residues long. CDR1 is SEHNR and CDR2 is FQNEAQ in the germline V gene (reference sequence). The CDR3 reads CASSPAGSQPQHF.

The rearrangement links TRBV10-3 to TRBJ1-6; without DNA, the TCRdb call of TRBD1 cannot be checked. The CDR3 has 14 amino acids. The germline V gene encodes CDR1 ENHRY and CDR2 SYGVKD. The CDR3 protein is CAIRARVYNSPLHF.

This chain uses TRBV12-3 or TRBV12-4 with TRBJ1-4. The CDR3 has 14 residues. CDR3: CASSLDSLNEKLFF.

The chain employs TRBV28 and TRBJ2-7; with no DNA, the TCRdb D assignment of TRBD1 cannot be verified. The CDR3 is 14 residues long. Germline assignment: CDR1 MDHEN and CDR2 SYDVKM. The CDR3 region is CASKGGTGSGEQYF.

The V call is TRBV27, the J call TRBJ2-3. The CDR3 has 14 residues. The germline V gene has CDR1 MNHEY and CDR2 SMNVEV (reference sequence). The CDR3 protein is CASSFGIETDTQYF.

The rearrangement joins TRBV7-3 to TRBJ2-1; the D call of TRBD1 rests on TCRdb alone, since no DNA is present to check it. In germline, CDR1 is SGHTA, CDR2 FQGTGA. This CDR3 spans 16 amino acids. Here the CDR3 reads CASSLSGGSSYNEQFF. Full variable domain (missing parts from reference TRBV7-3 and TRBJ2-1): GAGVSQTPSNKVTEKGKYVELRCDPISGHTALYWYRQSLGQGPEFLIYFQGTGAADDSGLPNDRFFAVRPEGSVSTLKIQRTERGDSAVYLCASSLSGGSSYNEQFFGPGTRLTVL.

The chain is built from TRBV20-1 and TRBJ2-1. The CDR3 consists of 11 residues. Germline loops: CDR1 DFQATT, CDR2 SNEGSKA (reference sequence). This CDR3 reads CSARGQLEQFF.

V gene TRBV5-1 combines with J gene TRBJ2-5; the D call of TRBD2 rests on TCRdb alone, since no DNA is present to check it. The CDR3 covers 19 residues. The V gene's germline CDR1 is SGHRS and CDR2 YFSETQ. CDR3 region: CASSPRTSGKRTHQETQYF.

The rearrangement uses TRBV6-1 and TRBJ2-4; the TCRdb D gene call, TRBD1, has no DNA to confirm it. The germline gives CDR1 MNHNS, CDR2 SASEGT. There are 17 residues in the CDR3. CDR3 in amino acids: CASSLTGQGLAKNIQYF.

The chain employs TRBV29-1 and TRBJ1-1. Germline V gene sequence: CDR1 SQVTM, CDR2 ANQGSEA. The CDR3 length is 11 residues. This chain's CDR3 is CSVVYGAEAFF.